The clone carrying this TCR beta chain was detected a few times. Antigen unknown. This sample is part of a study of T-cell memory formation after mild COVID-19. Overall study findings and caveats: Contracting CD4+ clones lay largely in CM and EM, with CD8+ ones residing in EMRA. Confirmation was lacking for SARS-CoV-2 specificity of second-wave clones that peaked on day 37.

The authors produced TCR alpha and TCR beta cDNA libraries with sample barcodes and UMIs by 5'RACE using constant-segment primers. In TCRdb, the 5' RACE reads were re-called with MiXCR into one record per CDR3 protein. The sample has approximately 480,000 distinct CDR3 sequences; 15% to 20% are singletons. The sequence came from an adult woman who had mild COVID-19 (a few samples of this study predate the infection). Cell type and time point are not known. The sequenced material came from PBMCs or a T cell subset sorted from them (not recorded which).

In DNA form, the CDR3 reads TGTGCCAGCAGTTTAGGACTGTATTCACCCCTCCACTTT. Translated, it gives CASSLGLYSPLHF. This chain joins TRBV2 and TRBJ1-6; no clear D. Trimming stripped 5 bases from V and 8 bases from J, with 10 bases between. The CDR3 covers 13 residues. Germline-derived CDR1 and CDR2 are SNHLY and FYNNEI.